This passage covers 29 T cell receptor beta chains from one sample sequenced in a study of cytomegalovirus exposure and HLA in healthy donors. Both 60 Vbeta primers and 13 Jbeta primers went into the PCR. The table came from immunoSEQ multiplex PCR; TCRdb's copy has only in-frame clones and leaves some out. The sample carries roughly 180,000 clones, more than 65% recorded once. Sequenced material: PBMCs. These receptors originate from a male donor in good health and CMV-seronegative.

The rearrangement uses TRBV5-4 and TRBJ2-2, with D unresolved. Trimming left V 1 base short and J 4 bases short, with 11 bases between. Germline-derived CDR1 and CDR2 are SGHNT and YYREEE (reference sequence). The CDR3 length is 15 residues. CDR3 loop: CASSLQSLVTGELFF. The CDR3 region has the DNA TGTGCCAGCAGCTTGCAATCTCTAGTCACCGGGGAGCTGTTTTTT.

The chain couples TRBV10-3 to TRBJ1-5, with D possibly matching TRBD1 (6 bases). Per the germline V gene, CDR1 is ENHRY and CDR2 is SYGVKD. Between the trimmed V and J ends, which lost 0 bases and 0 bases, there was a span of 18 bases. The CDR3 loop spans 19 amino acids. The CDR3 is CAISESRDTSWYSNQPQHF. The CDR3 region has the DNA TGTGCCATCAGTGAGTCCCGGGACACTAGTTGGTATAGCAATCAGCCCCAGCATTTT.

The chain recombines TRBV19 with TRBJ1-1; 12 bases fit TRBD1. Germline V gene data show CDR1 as LNHDA and CDR2 as SQIVND (reference sequence). The CDR3 consists of 15 residues. J lost 5 bases, V lost 5 bases, and 6 bases had no gene match. CDR3 nucleotides: TGTGCCAGTAGTTGGGACAGGGGGCCAAAGACTGAAGCTTTCTTT. As protein: CASSWDRGPKTEAFF.

This chain links TRBV19 with TRBJ2-5; 8 bases line up with TRBD2. The trim removed 7 bases at V and 4 bases at J, leaving 5 bases unmatched. CDR1 and CDR2 (germline): LNHDA, SQIVND (reference sequence). The CDR3 is made up of 13 amino acids. The CDR3 loop is CASNGGRSETQYF. The CDR3 bases are TGTGCCAGTAATGGCGGGAGGTCAGAGACCCAGTACTTC.

The chain has TRBV25-1 and TRBJ1-5; D possibly corresponds to TRBD1 (5 bases). This CDR3 has 16 amino acids. Germline V gene sequence: CDR1 MGHDK, CDR2 SYGVNS. Trimming shortened V by 6 bases and J by 4 bases, and 19 bases separated the two germline ends. The CDR3 protein is CASSTGGGIGNQPQHF. DNA of the CDR3: TGTGCCAGCAGCACCGGGGGGGGGATTGGGAATCAGCCCCAGCATTTT.

This rearrangement joins TRBV5-4 to TRBJ1-2, with D possibly being TRBD1 (6 bases). Trimming took off 9 bases at V and 4 bases at J, with 16 bases between the two ends. Looked up from germline, CDR1 is SGHNT and CDR2 is YYREEE (reference sequence). The CDR3 spans 13 residues. CDR3 sequence reads: CATKTGISYGYTF. In nucleotides, the CDR3 is TGTGCCACCAAAACAGGGATCTCCTATGGCTACACCTTC.

V usage is TRBV7-2 and J usage is TRBJ2-3; 13 positions agree with TRBD2. CDR1 is SGHTA, CDR2 FQGNSA, per germline. The length of the CDR3 is 15 residues. Trimming removed 4 bases from V and 3 bases from J; junction bases left unmatched: 1. The CDR3 is CASSWGLAGTDTQYF. The DNA of the CDR3 is TGTGCCAGCAGCTGGGGACTAGCGGGAACAGATACGCAGTATTTT.

The CDR3 is CASYRGHTGYTF. As DNA, the CDR3 is TGTGCCAGTTACAGGGGGCATACTGGCTACACCTTC. The rearrangement links TRBV2 to TRBJ1-2; 9 positions agree with TRBD1. Looked up from germline, CDR1 is SNHLY and CDR2 is FYNNEI. CDR3 length: 12 residues. J gave up 7 bases and V 9 bases, and 6 bases lay outside the gene matches.

This clone showed up just a few times. V and J are TRBV2 and TRBJ1-3; a possible D gene is TRBD1 (6 bases). V lost 3 bases and J lost 4, with 10 bases in between. The CDR3 length is 14 residues. CDR1 and CDR2 (germline): SNHLY, FYNNEI. Here the CDR3 reads CASSDEDRGNTIYF. CDR3 DNA sequence: TGTGCCAGCAGTGATGAGGACAGAGGAAACACCATATATTTT.

This chain joins TRBV5-1 and TRBJ1-1, with D tentatively TRBD1 (5 bases). CDR1 and CDR2 (germline): SGHRS, YFSETQ. Trimming stripped 1 base from V and 2 bases from J, with 15 bases between. CDR3 length: 16 amino acids. As DNA, the CDR3 is TGCGCCAGCAGCTTGCAACCGGGGGGGGTAAACACTGAAGCTTTCTTT. Translated, it gives CASSLQPGGVNTEAFF.

This clone was detected only a few times. The sample holds other DNA sequences that translate to the same CDR3. This rearrangement joins TRBV28 to TRBJ2-7; 7 nucleotides match TRBD2. CDR3 length: 11 amino acids. Germline loops: CDR1 MDHEN, CDR2 SYDVKM. Trimming cost V 6 bases and J 5 bases; bases outside gene matches: 1. The CDR3 bases are TGTGCCAGCAGGGGAGGGGACGAGCAGTACTTC. Residues: CASRGGDEQYF.

This clone was counted a few times. V and J are TRBV7-2 and TRBJ2-1, with D tentatively TRBD2 (5 bases). Germline V gives CDR1 SGHTA, CDR2 FQGNSA. The CDR3 totals 15 residues. Trimming removed 0 bases at V and 2 bases at J, with 8 bases between. CDR3 sequence (DNA): TGTGCCAGCAGCTTAGCTAGCGTAACCTACAATGAGCAGTTCTTC. Translated, it gives CASSLASVTYNEQFF.

This clone was seen once. This chain links TRBV5-1 with TRBJ2-1, with D tentatively TRBD2 (6 bases). The CDR3 contains 17 residues. V was trimmed by 0 bases and J by 7 bases, leaving 20 bases between them. From germline, CDR1 is SGHRS and CDR2 YFSETQ. The DNA for the CDR3 is TGCGCCAGCAGCTTGGGGGTAGCGGCCCAGGTGTCAAATGAGCAGTTCTTC. Amino acids: CASSLGVAAQVSNEQFF.

J is TRBJ2-3 and V is TRBV2; TRBD2 matches at 7 bases. J was trimmed by 1 base and V by 5 bases; bases with no gene match: 3. The germline CDR1 and CDR2 sequences are SNHLY and FYNNEI. CDR3 length equals 14 residues. DNA for the CDR3: TGTGCCAGCAGTTTGCTAGCGGGCACAGATACGCAGTATTTT. It codes for CASSLLAGTDTQYF. The variable domain in full, with the rest retrieved from reference TRBV2 and TRBJ2-3, is EPEVTQTPSHQVTQMGQEVILRCVPISNHLYFYWYRQILGQKVEFLVSFYNNEISEKSEIFDDQFSVERPDGSNFTLKIRSTKLEDSAMYFCASSLLAGTDTQYFGPGTRLTVL.

The V gene is TRBV11-2, the J gene TRBJ1-5; perhaps TRBD1 as D (6 bases). V lost 4 bases and J lost 3, with 10 bases in between. CDR3 length: 14 residues. CDR1 SGHAT and CDR2 FQNNGV come from the germline V gene. The CDR3 nucleotides read TGTGCCAGCAGCTACCGGGACAACAATCAGCCCCAGCATTTT. It codes for CASSYRDNNQPQHF. The full variable domain, its missing parts supplied by reference TRBV11-2 and TRBJ1-5, is EAGVAQSPRYKIIEKRQSVAFWCNPISGHATLYWYQQILGQGPKLLIQFQNNGVVDDSQLPKDRFSAERLKGVDSTLKIQPAKLEDSAVYLCASSYRDNNQPQHFGDGTRLSIL.

The chain has TRBV7-2 and TRBJ2-7, with 9 bases that match TRBD1. The germline V gene has CDR1 SGHTA and CDR2 FQGNSA. J was trimmed by 6 bases and V by 5 bases; bases with no gene match: 5. The CDR3 is 13 residues long. For the CDR3, the DNA is TGTGCCAGCAGCCCGGGACAGGGCCCCGAGCAGTACTTC. Translation: CASSPGQGPEQYF.

This chain links TRBV4-2 with TRBJ2-3; TRBD2 might be the D (7 bases). The CDR3 runs 17 residues. Germline CDR1 reads LGHNA; CDR2 reads YNFKEQ. Trimming stripped 0 bases from V and 4 bases from J, with 17 bases between. CDR3 sequence reads: CASSQEGGARGADTQYF. DNA of the CDR3: TGTGCCAGCAGCCAAGAGGGGGGGGCTAGAGGGGCAGATACGCAGTATTTT.

The CDR3 DNA sequence: TGTGCCACCCGAGGGCCCTCCTACGAGCAGTACTTC. Its translation: CATRGPSYEQYF. This chain joins TRBV6-5 and TRBJ2-7, with D perhaps matching TRBD2 (5 bases). Trimming cost V 10 bases and J 0 bases, with 10 bases left between them. The CDR3 totals 12 residues. The germline gives CDR1 MNHEY, CDR2 SVGAGI.

CDR3 residues: CASSPWTAYEKLFF. The CDR3 DNA follows: TGCGCCAGCAGCCCATGGACAGCATATGAAAAACTGTTTTTT. The gene calls are TRBV5-1 and TRBJ1-4, with D possibly matching TRBD1 (6 bases). The V and J ends lost 4 bases and 6 bases respectively, with 13 bases between them. Germline lookup yields CDR1 SGHRS and CDR2 YFSETQ. The CDR3 loop spans 14 amino acids.

This clone appeared once. This chain joins TRBV7-9 and TRBJ1-3; D uncertain. The CDR3 has 15 residues. V was clipped by 5 bases and J by 0 bases, with 11 bases between them. CDR1 and CDR2 (germline): SEHNR, FQNEAQ (reference sequence). The CDR3 DNA sequence: TGTGCCAGCAGCACGGAGGGCTTCTCTGGAAACACCATATATTTT. It specifies CASSTEGFSGNTIYF.

The chain combines TRBV2 with TRBJ1-1; D not certain. The length of the CDR3 is 13 residues. V was cut by 6 bases and J by 8 bases, with 16 bases left in between. Germline V gene lookup returns CDR1 SNHLY and CDR2 FYNNEI. The CDR3: CASRASRDSEAFF. CDR3 in DNA: TGTGCCAGCAGGGCCTCCCGGGATTCGGAAGCTTTCTTT.

CDR3: CASSLGLVLYQETQYF. DNA of the CDR3: TGCGCCAGCAGCTTGGGTTTAGTATTGTACCAAGAGACCCAGTACTTC. This chain uses TRBV5-1 with TRBJ2-5, with D hard to call. V lost 0 bases and J lost 0, with 12 bases in between. The CDR3 consists of 16 residues. From germline, CDR1 is SGHRS and CDR2 YFSETQ.

The chain couples TRBV7-9 to TRBJ2-1, with a tentative D call TRBD1 (6 bases). This CDR3 contains 16 residues. Trimming pared 5 bases from V and 4 bases from J, leaving 18 bases between. Germline V gene lookup returns CDR1 SEHNR and CDR2 FQNEAQ (reference sequence). The CDR3 DNA sequence: TGTGCCAGCAGCCTCCGTACCGGGACACTTTACAATGAGCAGTTCTTC. It translates to CASSLRTGTLYNEQFF.

This chain connects TRBV14 to TRBJ1-2, with TRBD1 identical over 8 bases. Germline values: CDR1 SGHDN, CDR2 FVKESK. Trimming cost V 0 bases and J 5 bases; bases outside gene matches: 2. This CDR3 is 14 amino acids long. Here the CDR3 reads CASSQDRGRYGYTF. The CDR3 bases are TGTGCCAGCAGCCAAGACAGGGGGCGTTATGGCTACACCTTC.

The CDR3 loop is CASSPGTTGELFF. The CDR3 DNA reads TGTGCCAGCTCCCCGGGAACGACCGGGGAGCTGTTTTTT. J is TRBJ2-2 and V is TRBV18; a weak D match, TRBD2 (5 bases). V was shortened by 6 bases and J by 5 bases, with 10 bases between the two germline ends. The CDR3 is 13 amino acids. Germline CDR1 reads KGHSH; CDR2 reads LQKENI.

This clone occurred a few times. The rearrangement uses TRBV6-6 and TRBJ1-1; no definite D call. The CDR3 has 13 residues. The germline V gene encodes CDR1 MNHNY and CDR2 SVGAGI (reference sequence). V shed 8 bases and J shed 0 bases, with 10 bases lying between them. The CDR3 DNA is TGTGCCAGCGGCCGATTGATGAACACTGAAGCTTTCTTT. Amino acid sequence: CASGRLMNTEAFF.

The J gene is TRBJ2-3, the V gene TRBV5-8; tentative D call: TRBD1 (5 bases). Per the germline V gene, CDR1 is SGHTS and CDR2 is YDEGEE. There are 16 residues in the CDR3. Trimming pared 4 bases from V and 3 bases from J, leaving 18 bases between. This CDR3 is CASSRGRVIKTDTQYF. CDR3 nucleotide sequence: TGTGCCAGCAGCCGCGGCAGGGTGATTAAGACAGATACGCAGTATTTT.

J is TRBJ1-1 and V is TRBV12-5; 7 nucleotides agree with TRBD1. The V gene's germline CDR1 is LGHNT and CDR2 FRNRAP. This CDR3 contains 15 residues. The V and J ends lost 7 bases and 0 bases, in that order; junction bases with no gene match: 8. The CDR3 coding sequence is TGTGCTAGTGCCTCCAACAGGGGCGTGAACACTGAAGCTTTCTTT. Its protein is CASASNRGVNTEAFF. The full variable domain, in which reference TRBV12-5 and TRBJ1-1 provide the parts outside the CDR3, is DARVTQTPRHKVTEMGQEVTMRCQPILGHNTVFWYRQTMMQGLELLAYFRNRAPLDDSGMPKDRFSAEMPDATLATLKIQPSEPRDSAVYFCASASNRGVNTEAFFGQGTRLTVV.

The chain carries TRBV11-1 and TRBJ2-1, with 10 bases identical to TRBD1. This CDR3 contains 17 residues. V shed 3 bases, J shed 1 base, and the junction held 6 bases outside the gene matches. Germline CDR1 is SGHAT and CDR2 is FQDESV (reference sequence). DNA for the CDR3: TGTGCCAGCAGCTTTTATGGGACAGGGGTATCCTACAATGAGCAGTTCTTC. Its protein is CASSFYGTGVSYNEQFF.